This T cell receptor (beta chain) was sequenced in a study of response to subunit inactivated influenza vaccine (dated by TCRdb to the late 2010s). Turning to the overall study: Deep quantitative profiling of the T cell receptor repertoire was used in the study to follow responses to a trivalent subunit inactivated influenza vaccine.

Library preparation employed RT-PCR. Sequencing relied on an Illumina HiSeq 2500. In TCRdb, the public reads were trimmed at Q25 with fastp and aligned with MiXCR, with productive beta chains retained. CDR3 protein sequences are deduplicated, and each keeps its most common genes and DNA. Counted in this sample were around 540,000 distinct CDR3 sequences; about 10% of them appeared once. The biggest ten clones account for 9.5% to 13% of the sample. CDR1 LGHDT and CDR2 YNNKEL were looked up in the germline V gene (reference sequence). The CDR3 starts with the cysteine, ends with the phenylalanine, and has 17 residues. Only CDR3 DNA remains: 51 bases, in frame from the first base. V is cut by 3 bases and J by 0 bases, and the space between the germline ends is 15 bases. Broader findings and caveats from the paper: According to the authors, only a limited number of new T cells may be recruited by each seasonal influenza vaccination.

This clonotype was detected only a few times. Which antigen it targets is not known. No base-level quality is on record; no much larger clone is a single base apart. The clonotype originates from a man over 45 who received an inactivated influenza vaccine. Donor details come from another sample of the same person, matched by shared clones. This sequence uses TRBV3-1 and TRBJ2-1, and the D gene may be TRBD2, 6 bases matching. The sequencing here drew on PBMCs from blood, taken on the day of vaccination. CDR3 reads: CASSQRGRESSYNEQFF. In nucleotides, the sequence is TGTGCCAGCAGCCAGCGTGGACGGGAGTCCTCCTACAATGAGCAGTTCTTC.